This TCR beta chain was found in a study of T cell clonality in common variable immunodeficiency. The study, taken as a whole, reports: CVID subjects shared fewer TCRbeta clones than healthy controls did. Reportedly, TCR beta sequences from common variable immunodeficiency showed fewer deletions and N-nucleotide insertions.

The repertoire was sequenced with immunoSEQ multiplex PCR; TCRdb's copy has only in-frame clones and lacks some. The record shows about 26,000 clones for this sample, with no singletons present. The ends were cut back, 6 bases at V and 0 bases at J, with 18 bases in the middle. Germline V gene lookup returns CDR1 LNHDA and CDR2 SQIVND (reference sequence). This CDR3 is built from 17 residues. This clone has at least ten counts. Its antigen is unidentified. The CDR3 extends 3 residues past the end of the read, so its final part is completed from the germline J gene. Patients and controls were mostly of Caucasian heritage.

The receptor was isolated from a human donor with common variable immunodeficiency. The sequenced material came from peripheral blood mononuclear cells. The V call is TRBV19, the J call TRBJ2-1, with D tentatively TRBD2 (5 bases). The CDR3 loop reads CASRTTLGDYSYNEQFF. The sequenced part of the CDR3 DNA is TGTGCCAGTAGAACCACCCTGGGAGACTACTCCTACAATGAG.